Included here is one TCR beta chain sequence, with context. The specificity of this receptor is unknown. No base-level quality is on record; no much larger clone is a single base apart. The sample comes from a study of blood T cell repertoires in COVID-19 (dated by TCRdb to the early 2020s). In the study overall: The collaborator samples originated in the United States, Italy and Spain and spanned the acute and convalescent phases of COVID-19. The prospective study material was composed of cDNA or gDNA derived from T cells, B-cell-depleted T cells, or PBMCs. Subjects who had been exposed to COVID-19, were actively infected with it, or had recovered from it provided the deeply sampled blood TCRbeta repertoires that made up the dataset. The repertoires were released in a freely available public database intended as a resource for research on the immune response to SARS-CoV-2. Samples were obtained from the ongoing ImmuneRACE study (first 160 participants) and from some 1,300 subjects provided by 6 global collaborators. The sample metadata nearly always contained a de-identified subject ID, COVID-19 status, age in years and sex. HLA class I and class II types, where available, came from metadata supplied by the sample provider rather than from assay-based typing.

One collaborating source in Seattle enrolled patients during active infection and followed them longitudinally through the course of disease. Each collaborating institution followed its own protocols to collect whole blood in K2EDTA tubes. For TCRbeta analysis, collaborators shipped samples as frozen whole blood, isolated PBMCs, or DNA extracted from either of those sample types. The immunoSEQ Assay, a bias-controlled multiplex PCR, was used to amplify TCRbeta CDR3 regions from genomic DNA. As for the original processing: The number of nucleated cells in each sample was estimated by amplification of reference gene primers within the assay. Sequence reads were collapsed and filtered to measure the absolute abundance of every unique TCRbeta CDR3 rearrangement. Productive Simpson clonality was computed per sample as the square root of Simpson's diversity index over productive rearrangements. Drawn from immuneACCESS, this table holds only the in-frame rearrangements with V and J called that TCRdb kept. Clones are partly lost; checked studies trace under half to an unresolved V gene and leave the rest unexplained. V and J calls and clone size are as listed in that table; D and trimming were resolved from the DNA. Within this sample are 200,000 to 300,000 clones, with around 84% of them counted one time only. The ten most abundant clones make up roughly 5% of the sample.

What the research found in general, with its limitations: How much clinical and demographic metadata was included differed by source and by participant, and the metadata was provided uncurated.

Sample: peripheral blood. The source of this sequence is an older woman with COVID-19, enrolled during active disease.

The nucleotides read TGTGCCAGCAGGGGGGGGGACTGGCAGTACTTC. Translated, it reads CASRGGDWQYF. This chain joins TRBV6-5 to TRBJ2-7, with TRBD2 matching 7 junction bases. The germline V gene supplies CDR1 MNHEY and CDR2 SVGAGI. The CDR3 contains 11 residues, cysteine and phenylalanine counted. The only DNA kept is the CDR3, 33 bases in frame from the first base. After removal of 6 bases from V and 9 bases from J, the junction retains 5 bases not matched to a gene.